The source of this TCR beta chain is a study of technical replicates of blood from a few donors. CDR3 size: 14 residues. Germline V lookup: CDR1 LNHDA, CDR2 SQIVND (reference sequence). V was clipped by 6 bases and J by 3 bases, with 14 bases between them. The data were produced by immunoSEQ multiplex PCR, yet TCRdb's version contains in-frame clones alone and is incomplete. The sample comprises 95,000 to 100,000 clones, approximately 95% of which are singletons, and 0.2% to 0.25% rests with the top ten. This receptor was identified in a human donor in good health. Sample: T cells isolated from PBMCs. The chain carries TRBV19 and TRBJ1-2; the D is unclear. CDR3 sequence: CASRWEGSDYGYTF. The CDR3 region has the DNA TGTGCCAGTAGATGGGAGGGATCGGACTATGGCTACACCTTC.